These T cell receptor beta chains were read from a single sample in a study of shared clonotypes between healthy human individuals. The protocol was immunoSEQ multiplex PCR, while the TCRdb copy is restricted to in-frame clones and leaves out a portion. The table includes 2 million to 2.5 million clones, 90% to 97% detected once. The sample comprised naive CD4+ T cells sorted from blood. The source of these receptors is a man aged 18 to 35 in good health. Both conserved end residues are part of each CDR3. Each record gives: clone size, D gene, J gene, V gene, CDR3 DNA, CDR3 protein. The D gene is left open where the match is weak. Expanded clones get a size class; other rows say once, few or many, or leave the size out.

NA | TRBD2 | TRBJ2-1 | TRBV5-1 | TGCGCCAGCAGCTTGGTAGGTAGCGGGTCCTACAATGAGCAGTTCTTC | CASSLVGSGSYNEQFF
NA | TRBD2 | TRBJ2-1 | TRBV9 | TGTGCCAGCAGCGCCACCACTACTAGCGCTGAGCAGTTCTTC | CASSATTTSAEQFF
NA | NA | TRBJ2-7 | TRBV30 | TGTGCCTGGAGAGGAGCAGGGGTGGGCTACGAGCAGTACTTC | CAWRGAGVGYEQYF
NA | NA | TRBJ1-4 | TRBV6-6 | TGTGCCAGCACCCAGGGAGGGGCGGGAGGTGAAAAACTGTTTTTT | CASTQGGAGGEKLFF
NA | NA | TRBJ1-1 | TRBV15 | TGTGCCACCAGCAATCCCGCCTACACTGAAGCTTTCTTT | CATSNPAYTEAFF
NA | NA | TRBJ1-4 | TRBV7-9 | TGTGCCAGCAGTCGTGTGGGGGAAAAACTGTTTTTT | CASSRVGEKLFF
NA | NA | TRBJ2-5 | TRBV18 | TGTGCCAGCTCACAGACGGGACAAACGACCGAAGGGACCCAGTACTTC | CASSQTGQTTEGTQYF
NA | NA | TRBJ1-1 | TRBV30 | TGTGCCTTCGACAGGCCAAACACTGAAGCTTTCTTT | CAFDRPNTEAFF
NA | NA | TRBJ1-1 | TRBV6-5 | TGTGCCAGCAGCCGCCCTGGGACTGAAGCTTTCTTT | CASSRPGTEAFF
NA | TRBD2 | TRBJ2-3 | TRBV4-2 | TGTGCCAGCAGCCAAGTGGCCACTAGCGGGAGCACAGATACGCAGTATTTT | CASSQVATSGSTDTQYF
NA | NA | TRBJ2-3 | TRBV14 | TGTGCCAGCAGCTATGCTTTATCCGGGGACTCAGATACGCAGTATTTT | CASSYALSGDSDTQYF
NA | NA | TRBJ2-7 | TRBV9 | TGTGCCAGCAGCGACGGGACAAGGCAGAACGAGCAGTACTTC | CASSDGTRQNEQYF
few | NA | TRBJ1-5 | TRBV30 | TGTGCCTGGAGTCTGGGACGGGGCTTCAATCAGCCCCAGCATTTT | CAWSLGRGFNQPQHF
NA | TRBD1 | TRBJ1-3 | TRBV10-3 | TGTGCCACTTCGGGACAGGGAAACACCATATATTTT | CATSGQGNTIYF
few | NA | TRBJ1-5 | TRBV30 | TGTGCCTGGAAGCAGGATAATCAGCCCCAGCATTTT | CAWKQDNQPQHF
once | NA | TRBJ1-6 | TRBV5-6 | TGTGCCAGCAGCTTGGGGGGTACGGGTAATTCACCCCTCCACTTT | CASSLGGTGNSPLHF
NA | NA | TRBJ1-1 | TRBV6-5 | TGTGCCAGCAGTTCCCCCGCGGCAGGGGCGAACACTGAAGCTTTCTTT | CASSSPAAGANTEAFF
once | NA | TRBJ2-7 | TRBV20-1 | TGCAGTGCTTCCAGTGCGTCACAGTACTTC | CSASSASQYF